This T cell receptor (beta chain) came from a study of cytomegalovirus exposure and HLA in healthy donors. Remarks on this clone: Its matching antigen is unknown.

Germline-derived CDR1 and CDR2 are LNHDA and SQIVND (reference sequence). Trimming took off 8 bases at V and 2 bases at J, with 13 bases between the two ends. CDR3 size: 13 residues. It was with 60 Vbeta and 13 Jbeta primers that the PCR ran. Data came from immunoSEQ multiplex PCR; TCRdb stores just in-frame clones and leaves some out. The listing contains tens of thousands of clones. Study conclusions and caveats: On later analysis, the bulk of CMV-associated TCR beta chains appeared to be HLA-restricted. Most TCR beta V segments were productive about 87% or about 30% of the time in an earlier analysis. V- and J-gene trimming of TCR beta was linked (in a later analysis) to a missense DCLRE1C variant. Reports described diagnosis of cytomegalovirus status by the classifier as highly specific and sensitive.

Sequenced input: PBMCs. The genes are TRBV19 and TRBJ2-7; D might be TRBD2 (6 bases). This clonotype originated in a woman aged 30 to 39 in good health and CMV-seronegative. CDR3 nucleotide sequence: TGTGCCAGTGGAATGGGGGGAGCCTACGAGCAGTACTTC. It is translated as CASGMGGAYEQYF.